These T cell receptor beta chains were read from a single sample in a study of T cells after yellow fever vaccination. One entry per CDR3 protein, called by TCRdb with MiXCR from the 5' RACE reads. The repertoire consists of hundreds of thousands of distinct CDR3 sequences, with 9% to 15% occurring once and the leading ten covering just under 15%. The specimen comprised PBMCs, sampled on the day of the yellow fever booster vaccination. The receptors derive from a man aged 25 to 40 who received the YFV17D yellow fever vaccine. The CDR3 runs from the conserved cysteine through the conserved F or W. The D gene is left open where the match is weak. The size of a clone is reported for some rows only, either as once, few or many, or as a class for expanded clones.

v_gene	abundance	j_gene	d_gene	CDR3aa	CDR3nt
TRBV6-2/TRBV6-3	few	TRBJ2-7	.	CASSNPGEQYF	TGTGCCAGCTCAAACCCCGGCGAGCAGTACTTC
TRBV29-1	few	TRBJ2-7	.	CSVHPYRDSYEQYF	TGCAGCGTTCACCCCTACAGGGACTCCTACGAGCAGTACTTC
TRBV12-5	few	TRBJ2-7	TRBD2	CASGLAKKGVIAGGGSEQYF	TGTGCTAGTGGTTTGGCGAAGAAAGGCGTAATAGCGGGAGGTGGTTCCGAGCAGTACTTC
TRBV20-1	few	TRBJ2-3	.	CSARVASANTQYF	TGCAGTGCTAGAGTGGCTAGCGCTAATACGCAGTATTTT
TRBV5-5	many	TRBJ1-5	.	CASSKAGNSNQPQHF	TGTGCCAGCAGCAAGGCGGGCAATAGCAATCAGCCCCAGCATTTT
TRBV15	.	TRBJ2-3	TRBD1	CATSRGVGDSRNTQYF	TGTGCCACCAGCAGAGGTGTAGGGGACAGCCGAAATACGCAGTATTTT
TRBV5-6	.	TRBJ2-1	TRBD2	CASNLKGLAGQFF	TGTGCCAGCAACCTGAAGGGACTAGCCGGGCAGTTCTTC
TRBV20-1	.	TRBJ2-7	.	CSARHWQRSVEQYF	TGCAGTGCTCGACACTGGCAGCGTAGCGTCGAGCAGTACTTC
TRBV12-3/TRBV12-4	few	TRBJ2-2	TRBD2	CASGSGRAGELFF	TGTGCCAGCGGAAGCGGGAGGGCCGGGGAGCTGTTTTTT
TRBV5-1	.	TRBJ2-7	.	CASSLDWGTLSYEQYF	TGCGCCAGCAGCTTGGATTGGGGGACTCTCTCCTACGAGCAGTACTTC
TRBV3-1	.	TRBJ2-1	TRBD2	CASSQGLAGEYEQFF	TGTGCCAGCAGCCAAGGGCTAGCGGGAGAGTATGAGCAGTTCTTC
TRBV20-1	few	TRBJ1-1	.	CSARGATGINTEAFF	TGCAGTGCTAGGGGGGCGACAGGAATTAACACTGAAGCTTTCTTT
TRBV2	few	TRBJ1-2	TRBD1	CASSPLQGNYGYTF	TGTGCCAGCAGCCCACTACAGGGGAACTATGGCTACACCTTC
TRBV5-1	few	TRBJ2-7	.	CASSHDSYSYEQYF	TGCGCCAGCAGCCACGACAGCTACTCCTACGAGCAGTACTTC
TRBV5-1	many	TRBJ2-7	TRBD2	CASSPVGGQRFMEQYF	TGCGCCAGCAGCCCTGTGGGAGGGCAACGGTTCATGGAGCAGTACTTC
TRBV28	.	TRBJ2-7	TRBD1	CASSLGTTGDLYEQYF	TGTGCCAGCAGTCTCGGAACTACAGGGGATCTCTACGAGCAGTACTTC
TRBV7-9	.	TRBJ1-1	.	CASSLLRMNTEAFF	TGTGCCAGCAGCTTACTCCGGATGAACACTGAAGCTTTCTTT
TRBV7-2	.	TRBJ2-1	.	CASSLDLASNEQFF	TGTGCCAGCAGCTTAGATTTAGCTTCAAATGAGCAGTTCTTC
TRBV12-3/TRBV12-4	few	TRBJ2-3	TRBD1	CASSSDRGHTQYF	TGTGCCAGCAGTTCGGACAGGGGGCATACGCAGTATTTT
TRBV5-1	few	TRBJ2-2	TRBD2	CASSSLAEISGGELFF	TGCGCCAGCAGCTCGCTAGCGGAAATTTCCGGCGGGGAGCTGTTTTTT
TRBV7-3	many	TRBJ1-1	.	CASSQTGNTEAFF	TGTGCCAGCAGCCAGACGGGAAACACTGAAGCTTTCTTT
TRBV12-3/TRBV12-4	.	TRBJ1-1	.	CASSVGQGSTEAFF	TGTGCCAGCAGTGTGGGGCAGGGATCCACTGAAGCTTTCTTT
TRBV15	.	TRBJ1-6	.	CATSPPGRSPLHF	TGTGCCACCAGCCCTCCGGGCCGTTCACCCCTCCACTTT